The clone carrying this T cell receptor (beta chain) has a single count. Its antigen is still unknown. This entry comes from a study of blood T cells in healthy people across ages. Using a J-beta primer mix together with a sample-barcoded 5' primer, a second PCR was run for roughly 7 to 12 cycles. Each of the cDNA molecules was tagged by a template-switch adaptor with 12 random nucleotides. TCRdb re-analysed the 5' RACE reads in MiXCR, keeping a single row per CDR3 protein. The repertoire holds about 1.1 million distinct CDR3 sequences, with roughly two fifths as singletons. V dropped 4 bases and J dropped 7 bases, with 13 bases sitting between them. Germline loops: CDR1 MNHNS, CDR2 SASEGT. The CDR3 covers 13 residues. Study-level points and caveats: Shifts in expanded clonotypes may have been confounded by donor CMV status, which was unknown. The study found more naive CD4+ cells and higher diversity in long-lived than aged donors. The study found TCR beta diversity correlated strongly with naive T cell percentage.

The TCR originated in a man between 18 and 29 years old in good health. This chain connects TRBV6-1 to TRBJ1-1; D is unresolved. Sequencing input: blood. The DNA of the CDR3 is TGTGCCAGCAGTGTAAGACCAGCCGGTGAAGCTTTCTTT. This translates into CASSVRPAGEAFF.